This T cell receptor (beta chain) originates from a study of blood T cell repertoires in COVID-19. Only in-frame clones appear in the TCRdb table, and some are missing; sequencing was by immunoSEQ multiplex PCR. The sample yields about 220,000 clones, around 80% seen once. Study members were between about 18 and 89 years old and lived in 20 to 30 US regions. For recovered donors of Cohort 3, there were two negative PCRs, clearance, or symptom resolution. The CDR3 contains 13 residues. CDR1 LGHDT and CDR2 YNNKEL come from the germline V gene (reference sequence). J gave up 4 bases and V 4 bases, and 3 bases lay outside the gene matches. This clone showed up just once.

The V call is TRBV3-1 (or the pseudogene TRBV3-2), the J call TRBJ1-2, with 7 bases lining up with TRBD1. Sequencing input: PBMCs or T cells enriched from blood (not recorded which). The receptor was derived from a man in his forties who had recovered from COVID-19. DNA of the CDR3: TGTGCCAGCAGCCCGACAGGGATCTATGGCTACACCTTC. Its protein product is CASSPTGIYGYTF.